A selection of T cell receptor beta chains follows, all from one sample in a study of blood T cell repertoires in COVID-19. Profiled with immunoSEQ multiplex PCR; TCRdb holds only in-frame clones, not every one. This sample yields roughly 130,000 clones, of which 70% to 85% are seen a single time; more than 9% belongs to the top ten. Sequenced input: peripheral blood. Receptor source: a woman aged 60-70 years with acute or convalescent COVID-19. The CDR3 runs from the conserved cysteine through the conserved F or W. Fields, in order: V gene, clone size, CDR3 length, D gene, J gene, CDR3 DNA, CDR3 protein. A D gene is named only where the DNA matches it firmly. Size is stated for part of the rows, as once, few or many counts, or as a class when the clone is expanded.

V: TRBV10-3; size: few; length: 17; D: NA; J: TRBJ1-1; DNA: TGTGCCATCAGTATAAAGGCTGGCGGCAGCATGAACACTGAAGCTTTCTTT; CDR3: CAISIKAGGSMNTEAFF
V: TRBV5-1; size: NA; length: 14; D: NA; J: TRBJ2-1; DNA: TGCGCCAGCAGCTGGAGAGGGAACGCTAATGAGCAGTTCTTC; CDR3: CASSWRGNANEQFF
V: TRBV4-2; size: NA; length: 16; D: TRBD2; J: TRBJ2-1; DNA: TGTGCCAGCAGCCAAGATCTAGCGGGGTCCTACAATGAGCAGTTCTTC; CDR3: CASSQDLAGSYNEQFF
V: TRBV2; size: NA; length: 15; D: TRBD1; J: TRBJ1-1; DNA: TGTGCCAGCAGCCAGGACAGGCTGGGGTCCACTGAAGCTTTCTTT; CDR3: CASSQDRLGSTEAFF
V: TRBV5-1; size: NA; length: 15; D: NA; J: TRBJ1-1; DNA: TGCGCCAGCAGCTTGGGGGCAGGCTTAAACACTGAAGCTTTCTTT; CDR3: CASSLGAGLNTEAFF
V: TRBV29-1; size: NA; length: 14; D: TRBD1; J: TRBJ2-5; DNA: TGCAGCGTCAAAGCGACAGGGAGCGGTGAGACCCAGTACTTC; CDR3: CSVKATGSGETQYF
V: TRBV25-1; size: NA; length: 12; D: NA; J: TRBJ1-1; DNA: TGTGCCAGCAGAGGGGATCTCACTGAAGCTTTCTTT; CDR3: CASRGDLTEAFF
V: TRBV3-1/TRBV3-2; size: NA; length: 13; D: NA; J: TRBJ1-1; DNA: TGTGCCGCCTCTTTGAGTGGGAACACTGAAGCTTTCTTT; CDR3: CAASLSGNTEAFF
V: TRBV6-5; size: NA; length: 12; D: NA; J: TRBJ1-1; DNA: TGTGCCAGCCAGGCCCTGTGGGCTGAAGCTTTCTTT; CDR3: CASQALWAEAFF
V: TRBV5-1; size: NA; length: 16; D: TRBD1; J: TRBJ2-1; DNA: TGCGCCAGCAGCTCGATGGCAGGGGGCTCCTACAATGAGCAGTTCTTC; CDR3: CASSSMAGGSYNEQFF
V: TRBV7-9; size: NA; length: 11; D: NA; J: TRBJ2-5; DNA: TGTGCCAGCAGCTTTACTGAGACCCAGTACTTC; CDR3: CASSFTETQYF
V: TRBV11-2; size: NA; length: 16; D: TRBD2; J: TRBJ2-3; DNA: TGTGCCAGCAGCTTCTCAGCGGGGGGTCCCACAGATACGCAGTATTTT; CDR3: CASSFSAGGPTDTQYF
V: TRBV20-1; size: NA; length: 11; D: NA; J: TRBJ1-1; DNA: TGCAGTGCCGTGGGACAAACTGAAGCTTTCTTT; CDR3: CSAVGQTEAFF
V: TRBV9; size: once; length: 14; D: TRBD1; J: TRBJ2-1; DNA: TGTGCCAGCAGCGAGGGGACAGGGTGGAATGAGCAGTTCTTC; CDR3: CASSEGTGWNEQFF
V: TRBV10-3; size: once; length: 17; D: TRBD1; J: TRBJ1-1; DNA: TGTGCCATCTCTGGGACAGGAGGAGGTAGCCGGAACACTGAAGCTTTCTTT; CDR3: CAISGTGGGSRNTEAFF
V: TRBV12-3/TRBV12-4; size: NA; length: 13; D: TRBD1; J: TRBJ1-2; DNA: TGTGCCAGCACCCCACAGGGGGCGTATGGCTACACCTTC; CDR3: CASTPQGAYGYTF
V: TRBV6-5; size: NA; length: 14; D: NA; J: TRBJ1-2; DNA: TGTGCCAGCAGTTACGCCGGCGGGGACTATGGCTACACCTTC; CDR3: CASSYAGGDYGYTF
V: TRBV19; size: NA; length: 15; D: NA; J: TRBJ2-2; DNA: TGTGCCAGTAGAGCCGGGACACCTAACACCGGGGAGCTGTTTTTT; CDR3: CASRAGTPNTGELFF
V: TRBV3-1/TRBV3-2; size: NA; length: 15; D: TRBD1; J: TRBJ2-1; DNA: TGTGCCAGCAGCCGGGGACAGGGCTACTACAATGAGCAGTTCTTC; CDR3: CASSRGQGYYNEQFF
V: TRBV5-1; size: NA; length: 13; D: NA; J: TRBJ1-2; DNA: TGCGCCAGCAGCTTGGAGGTAGGAGGAGGCTACACCTTC; CDR3: CASSLEVGGGYTF
V: TRBV30; size: NA; length: 14; D: NA; J: TRBJ1-4; DNA: TGTGCCTGGAGTGTACAGAGTACTAATGAAAAACTGTTTTTT; CDR3: CAWSVQSTNEKLFF
V: TRBV10-3; size: NA; length: 13; D: NA; J: TRBJ1-5; DNA: TGTGCCACCGCACAGGGAGCCGAACAGCCCCAGCATTTT; CDR3: CATAQGAEQPQHF
V: TRBV7-2; size: NA; length: 16; D: NA; J: TRBJ1-2; DNA: TGTGCCAGCAGCCCTTACGTTCCGGGACTGAACTATGGCTACACCTTC; CDR3: CASSPYVPGLNYGYTF
V: TRBV30; size: once; length: 15; D: TRBD1; J: TRBJ1-2; DNA: TGTGCCTGGAGAGATAGACAGGGGGTCGACTATGGCTACACCTTC; CDR3: CAWRDRQGVDYGYTF
V: TRBV19; size: NA; length: 16; D: TRBD1; J: TRBJ2-5; DNA: TGTGCCGGGCGACAGGGTCGACGGGGTAGAGGAGAGACCCAGTACTTC; CDR3: CAGRQGRRGRGETQYF
V: TRBV19; size: NA; length: 14; D: TRBD1; J: TRBJ1-4; DNA: TGTGCCAGTGGGGGACAGGGAAAAAATGAAAAACTGTTTTTT; CDR3: CASGGQGKNEKLFF
V: TRBV4-1; size: NA; length: 14; D: NA; J: TRBJ1-2; DNA: TGCGCCAGCAGCCAAGTTGGAGTTGTCCATGGCTACACCTTC; CDR3: CASSQVGVVHGYTF
V: TRBV7-2; size: NA; length: 16; D: TRBD1; J: TRBJ1-5; DNA: TGTGCCAGCAGCTTAGTTGCACAGGGGGCAAATCAGCCCCAGCATTTT; CDR3: CASSLVAQGANQPQHF
V: TRBV6-6; size: NA; length: 15; D: TRBD1; J: TRBJ1-3; DNA: TGTGCCAGCTGGAGGGGGCAACGCTCTGGAAACACCATATATTTT; CDR3: CASWRGQRSGNTIYF
V: TRBV5-1; size: NA; length: 15; D: NA; J: TRBJ2-3; DNA: TGCGCCAGCAGCCGGGAAACAGGGCTCGAGCATACGCAGTATTTT; CDR3: CASSRETGLEHTQYF
V: TRBV3-1/TRBV3-2; size: once; length: 20; D: NA; J: TRBJ1-2; DNA: TGTGCCAGCAGCCAAGATAGTCCATCTAGGGGCAGCCGAGCTAACTATGGCTACACCTTC; CDR3: CASSQDSPSRGSRANYGYTF
V: TRBV24-1; size: once; length: 15; D: NA; J: TRBJ2-3; DNA: TGTGCCACCAGTGATTTTGGCAGATCCACAGATACGCAGTATTTT; CDR3: CATSDFGRSTDTQYF
V: TRBV7-8; size: NA; length: 15; D: NA; J: TRBJ1-4; DNA: TGTGCCAGCAGCTTAGAGGCCCAGAGGAATGAAAAACTGTTTTTT; CDR3: CASSLEAQRNEKLFF
V: TRBV7-6; size: NA; length: 12; D: NA; J: TRBJ1-3; DNA: TGTGCCAGCAGCCTGGCAGGCCACACCATATATTTT; CDR3: CASSLAGHTIYF
V: TRBV5-1; size: few; length: 15; D: NA; J: TRBJ1-4; DNA: TGCGCCAGCAGCGATACAGGGTCTCCTAATGAAAAACTGTTTTTT; CDR3: CASSDTGSPNEKLFF
V: TRBV19; size: NA; length: 16; D: TRBD1; J: TRBJ1-5; DNA: TGTGCCAGTAGTACTCGGACAGGGTTTAGCAACCAGCCCCAGCATTTT; CDR3: CASSTRTGFSNQPQHF
V: TRBV29-1; size: NA; length: 14; D: NA; J: TRBJ1-1; DNA: TGCAGCTCTTGGGTCGGGTCGTTGGGCACTGAAGCTTTCTTT; CDR3: CSSWVGSLGTEAFF
V: TRBV30; size: NA; length: 13; D: NA; J: TRBJ1-3; DNA: TGTGCCTGGAGTTTCAGGGCCGGAAACACCATATATTTT; CDR3: CAWSFRAGNTIYF
V: TRBV6-6; size: NA; length: 14; D: NA; J: TRBJ1-6; DNA: TGTGCCAGCAGTTATTCTTCGTTCGAGTCACCCCTCCACTTT; CDR3: CASSYSSFESPLHF
V: TRBV11-2; size: NA; length: 14; D: TRBD1; J: TRBJ1-4; DNA: TGTGCCAGCAGCTCAACCCGGACAGGCGGGGTACTGTTTTTT; CDR3: CASSSTRTGGVLFF
V: TRBV5-4; size: NA; length: 14; D: TRBD1; J: TRBJ1-2; DNA: TGTGCCAGCAGGTATTACAGGGGGCACGGTGGCTACACCTTC; CDR3: CASRYYRGHGGYTF
V: TRBV13; size: once; length: 13; D: TRBD2; J: TRBJ2-1; DNA: TGTGCCAGCAGCCCACCGGGGGGAAATGAGCAGTTCTTC; CDR3: CASSPPGGNEQFF
V: TRBV6-5; size: once; length: 15; D: NA; J: TRBJ1-2; DNA: TGTGCCAGCAGTTACCTCCCGGGGAACGAAGATGGCTACACCTTC; CDR3: CASSYLPGNEDGYTF
V: TRBV12-5; size: NA; length: 13; D: NA; J: TRBJ1-5; DNA: TGTGCTAGTGGTCCCGGGTATAATCAGCCCCAGCATTTT; CDR3: CASGPGYNQPQHF
V: TRBV6-5; size: NA; length: 15; D: TRBD2; J: TRBJ2-1; DNA: TGTGCCATCCGGAGAGATAGCGGGGGGAACAATGAGCAGTTCTTC; CDR3: CAIRRDSGGNNEQFF
V: TRBV4-1; size: NA; length: 15; D: NA; J: TRBJ1-5; DNA: TGCGCCAGCAGCGGCACGCCACAGGACAATCAGCCCCAGCATTTT; CDR3: CASSGTPQDNQPQHF
V: TRBV19; size: NA; length: 15; D: TRBD1; J: TRBJ1-5; DNA: TGTGCCAGTAGTTACAAAACAGGGGGTAATCAGCCCCAGCATTTT; CDR3: CASSYKTGGNQPQHF
V: TRBV7-3; size: once; length: 12; D: NA; J: TRBJ2-2; DNA: TGTGCCAGCAGTTTCCGGGCCGGGGAGCTGTTTTTT; CDR3: CASSFRAGELFF
V: TRBV5-1; size: NA; length: 17; D: TRBD1; J: TRBJ2-7; DNA: TGCGCCAGCAGCTTGGCCATGGGGGGACAGGGATCCTACGAGCAGTACTTC; CDR3: CASSLAMGGQGSYEQYF
V: TRBV27; size: NA; length: 18; D: TRBD2; J: TRBJ2-2; DNA: TGTGCCAGCAGTTTACGTACTAGCGGGGGGGTCCACGCCGAGGAGCTGTTTTTT; CDR3: CASSLRTSGGVHAEELFF
V: TRBV5-6; size: NA; length: 15; D: NA; J: TRBJ2-5; DNA: TGTGCCAGCAGCTTGGTTTGGCGAGTAGAGCGGACCCAGTACTTC; CDR3: CASSLVWRVERTQYF
V: TRBV2; size: NA; length: 13; D: NA; J: TRBJ2-5; DNA: TGTGCCAGCGGGATGTCAGGGATCGAGACCCAGTACTTC; CDR3: CASGMSGIETQYF
V: TRBV6-5; size: NA; length: 15; D: TRBD2; J: TRBJ2-5; DNA: TGTGCCAGCAGTTACTTAGCGGGGGGCCAAGAGACCCAGTACTTC; CDR3: CASSYLAGGQETQYF
V: TRBV5-1; size: NA; length: 17; D: TRBD2; J: TRBJ2-3; DNA: TGCGCCAGCAGCTTGGAACTAGCGGGGCCACTCAAAGATACGCAGTATTTT; CDR3: CASSLELAGPLKDTQYF
V: TRBV18; size: NA; length: 14; D: NA; J: TRBJ1-4; DNA: TGTGCCAGCTCACGAGGCGCAACTAATGAAAAACTGTTTTTT; CDR3: CASSRGATNEKLFF
V: TRBV4-1; size: NA; length: 18; D: TRBD2; J: TRBJ2-1; DNA: TGCGCCAGCAGCTGGGGAAGGTTTCCGGGGGGGGCCAGCAATGAGCAGTTCTTC; CDR3: CASSWGRFPGGASNEQFF
V: TRBV28; size: NA; length: 14; D: NA; J: TRBJ1-3; DNA: TGTGCCAGCAGTTTGCCCCGACTTGGAAACACCATATATTTT; CDR3: CASSLPRLGNTIYF
V: TRBV6-5; size: NA; length: 15; D: TRBD1; J: TRBJ1-2; DNA: TGTGCCAGCAGCCGTACCGGGACAGCCAACTATGGCTACACCTTC; CDR3: CASSRTGTANYGYTF
V: TRBV6-5; size: NA; length: 15; D: NA; J: TRBJ1-1; DNA: TGTGCCAGCAGTTACTCTTTCTCAGGAAACACTGAAGCTTTCTTT; CDR3: CASSYSFSGNTEAFF
V: TRBV6-4; size: NA; length: 13; D: NA; J: TRBJ1-1; DNA: TGTGCCAGCAGTGTGGAGGAGAACACTGAAGCTTTCTTT; CDR3: CASSVEENTEAFF